This TCR beta chain was identified in a study of beta chain features in type 1 diabetes. Overall study findings and caveats: Within the patient group, naive, central memory and Treg TCRB repertoires appeared more similar to each other than within healthy donors. Cells with high TCR expression could be over-represented by cDNA sequencing.

Expressed TCRB transcripts were sequenced because the isolated RNA had all been reverse transcribed beforehand. Naive, central memory and regulatory T cell samples produced a mean of roughly 3.5 million reads. Only in-frame clones appear in the TCRdb table, and some are missing; sequencing was by immunoSEQ multiplex PCR. Among 200,000 to 250,000 clones listed, about a tenth were seen once. CD4+ naive, central memory, regulatory and stem cell-like memory subsets were isolated by sorting on CD45RO/CCR7/CD25/CD127/CD95/CD27. With 4 bases removed from V and 4 bases from J, the gap between germline ends came to 5 bases. Germline-derived CDR1 and CDR2 are LNHDA and SQIVND (reference sequence). The length of the CDR3 is 13 residues. At least ten counts were recorded for this clone. The antigen is undetermined.

The chain has TRBV19 and TRBJ2-6; D is undetermined. The source material was central memory CD4+ T cells from blood. The sequence was collected from a man younger than 30 in good health. In DNA, the CDR3 is TGTGCCAGTAGTACTAGGGGGGCCAACGTCCTGACTTTC. Encoded protein: CASSTRGANVLTF.